This T cell receptor beta chain comes out of a study of blood T cell repertoires in COVID-19. Study details: Acute and convalescent COVID-19 samples came from the United States, Italy and Spain.

Authors' methods: Amplifying reference gene primers gave estimates of nucleated cell counts. Produced via immunoSEQ multiplex PCR; TCRdb's table is partial and in-frame only. V and J calls and clone size come straight from that table; D and trimming were deduced from the DNA. The sample shows 250,000 or so clones, 88% of them seen only once. Germline V CDR1 and CDR2: SEHNR, FQNEAQ (reference sequence). The CDR3 has 15 residues. The trim removed 5 bases at V and 9 bases at J, leaving 11 bases unmatched. This receptor was taken from a woman in her thirties or forties who had recovered from COVID-19. What was sequenced was peripheral blood. This chain connects TRBV7-9 to TRBJ2-1, with 9 bases matching TRBD2. This CDR3 is CASSPGGLAWVEQFF. The CDR3 region has the DNA TGTGCCAGCAGCCCCGGAGGACTAGCGTGGGTTGAGCAGTTCTTC.